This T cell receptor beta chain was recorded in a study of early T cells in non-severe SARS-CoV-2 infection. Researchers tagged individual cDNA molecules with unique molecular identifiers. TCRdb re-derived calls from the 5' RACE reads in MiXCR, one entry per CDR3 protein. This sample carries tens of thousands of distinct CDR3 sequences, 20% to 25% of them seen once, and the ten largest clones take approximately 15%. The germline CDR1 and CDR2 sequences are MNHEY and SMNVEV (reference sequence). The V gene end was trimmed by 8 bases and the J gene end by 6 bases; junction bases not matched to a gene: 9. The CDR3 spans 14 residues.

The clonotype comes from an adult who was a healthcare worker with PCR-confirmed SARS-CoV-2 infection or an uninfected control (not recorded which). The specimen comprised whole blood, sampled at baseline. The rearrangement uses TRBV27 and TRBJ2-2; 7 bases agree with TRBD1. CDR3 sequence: CASSLTGLAGELFF. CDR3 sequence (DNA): TGTGCCAGCTCCCTGACAGGGCTTGCCGGGGAGCTGTTTTTT.